This T cell receptor (beta chain) emerged from a study of blood T cell repertoires in COVID-19. Whole-study context: Sources were T cells, B-cell-depleted T cells, or PBMCs; the material itself was cDNA or gDNA.

Data came from immunoSEQ multiplex PCR; TCRdb stores just in-frame clones and leaves some out. The sample has under 200,000 clones; about four fifths are singletons. Participants came from about 23 US areas, aged about 18 to 89 years. Donors in Cohort 3 counted as recovered after two negative PCRs, clearance, or symptom resolution. This clonotype was sampled from a woman in her sixties or seventies who had recovered from COVID-19. The sequenced sample was PBMCs or T cells enriched from blood (not recorded which).

DNA for the CDR3: TGCGCCAGCAGTCCCTGGACAGGGGGTGATCAGCCCCAGCATTTT. Residues: CASSPWTGGDQPQHF. V usage is TRBV23-1 and J usage is TRBJ1-5, with 10 bases that match TRBD1. TRBV23-1 is flagged as an ORF with uncertain function. V trimming: 4 bases; J trimming: 5 bases; junction bases outside the gene matches: 5. This CDR3 has 15 residues.